Listed below are T cell receptor beta chains from one sample, sequenced in a study of blood T cells in healthy people across ages. TCRdb re-called the 5' RACE reads through MiXCR, storing one row per CDR3 protein. The table lists around 1,500,000 distinct CDR3 sequences, roughly 40% of them singletons. Specimen: blood. All receptors come from a woman aged 18-35 years in good health. CDR3s include the opening cysteine and the closing phenylalanine or tryptophan. Fields, in order: J gene, V gene, D gene, clone size, CDR3 DNA, CDR3 protein. The D gene is left open where the match is weak. Size tells how often a clone was seen (once, few, many) or the class of an expanded clone, and some rows leave it out.

TRBJ1-1,TRBV6-1,.,.,TGTGCCAGCAGTGAAAACTGGGAAGCTTTCTTT,CASSENWEAFF
TRBJ2-7,TRBV2,TRBD2,few,TGTGCCAGCAGTGAATGGCCGGGGGCTAGCGGGACCTCTAGGGACTACGAGCAGTACTTC,CASSEWPGASGTSRDYEQYF
TRBJ2-5,TRBV5-1,TRBD2,.,TGCGCCAGCAGCTTGGCGGGAGGGCCCACAGAGACCCAGTACTTC,CASSLAGGPTETQYF
TRBJ2-5,TRBV5-1,TRBD2,.,TGCGCCAGCAGCTTATCCTCTAGCGGGGAAGAGACCCAGTACTTC,CASSLSSSGEETQYF
TRBJ2-1,TRBV6-2/TRBV6-3,TRBD2,once,TGTGCCAGCAGTTTGATAGCGGGAGGGCCAGATGAGCAGTTCTTC,CASSLIAGGPDEQFF
TRBJ2-5,TRBV9,TRBD2,few,TGTGCCAGCAGCGTAGGACTAGCGGGGGGACTCCAAGAGACCCAGTACTTC,CASSVGLAGGLQETQYF
TRBJ2-2,TRBV4-2,.,few,TGTGCCAGCAGCCAAGTAGGCCAGGGGCCCCCGAACACCGGGGAGCTGTTTTTT,CASSQVGQGPPNTGELFF
TRBJ2-7,TRBV4-1,TRBD1,.,TGCGCCAGCAGCCAAGTTTCACAGGGGAGCTACGAGCAGTACTTC,CASSQVSQGSYEQYF
TRBJ1-2,TRBV12-3/TRBV12-4,TRBD1,.,TGTGCCAGCAGTGGCAGCCGGGACAGGGTTGACTATGGCTACACCTTC,CASSGSRDRVDYGYTF
TRBJ2-1,TRBV7-3,TRBD1,.,TGTGCCAGCAGCTTATTGGAGACAGGGGGCGATGAGCAGTTCTTC,CASSLLETGGDEQFF
TRBJ2-3,TRBV5-1,.,.,TGCGCCAGCAAAAATAGCGGCTCCGTAACGGATACGCAGTATTTT,CASKNSGSVTDTQYF
TRBJ2-1,TRBV3-1,.,.,TGTGCCAGCAGCCGCGGACACCAGTCCTACAATGAGCAGTTCTTC,CASSRGHQSYNEQFF
TRBJ2-7,TRBV12-3/TRBV12-4,TRBD1,.,TGTGCCAGCAGTTCCCCCGACAGGGGGGTGTACGAGCAGTACTTC,CASSSPDRGVYEQYF
TRBJ1-2,TRBV27,TRBD1,.,TGTGCCAGCAGTTTAGGACAGGGGATGAGGGGCTACACCTTC,CASSLGQGMRGYTF
TRBJ2-7,TRBV7-8,TRBD1,few,TGTGCCAGCAGCTTACTGGACAGGGGTCACGAGCAGTACTTC,CASSLLDRGHEQYF
TRBJ1-2,TRBV12-3/TRBV12-4,TRBD1,.,TGTGCCAGCAGTTTTAGACAGGGGACGCCCGTTACTGCTAACTATGGCTACACCTTC,CASSFRQGTPVTANYGYTF
TRBJ2-1,TRBV2,TRBD2,.,TGTGCCAGCAACAGAGGGACTAGCGTGAGTGAGCAGTTCTTC,CASNRGTSVSEQFF
TRBJ2-2,TRBV7-2,TRBD2,.,TGTGCAAGCAGGAAAGCGGGGGTCCTCACCGGGGAGCTGTTTTTT,CASRKAGVLTGELFF
TRBJ2-5,TRBV7-2,.,few,TGTGCCAGCACCCAAGCGGCCTTACCCCAAGAGACCCAGTACTTC,CASTQAALPQETQYF
TRBJ2-5,TRBV10-3,.,.,TGTGCCACCGTCGGAGTCCCCGAACAAGAGACCCAGTACTTC,CATVGVPEQETQYF
TRBJ1-4,TRBV16,.,few,TGTGCCAGCAGCCCTTACGCCGGCTCAACTAATGAAAAACTGTTTTTT,CASSPYAGSTNEKLFF
TRBJ2-3,TRBV20-1,.,few,TGCAGTGCTATCCGTCTCCAGGGGCAGTATTTT,CSAIRLQGQYF
TRBJ2-5,TRBV10-3,TRBD2,many,TGTGCCACCTCCGGGACTAGCACAGAGACCCAGTACTTC,CATSGTSTETQYF
TRBJ1-6,TRBV28,TRBD1,.,TGTGCCAGCAGTTCCGCGGACAGGGGAAGGTCACCCCTCCACTTT,CASSSADRGRSPLHF
TRBJ2-7,TRBV29-1,.,few,TGCAGCGTTGAAGATCTTCGCGGGGAGCGCTACGAGCAGTACTTC,CSVEDLRGERYEQYF
TRBJ2-7,TRBV5-1,.,.,TGCGCCAGCAGCTTCGTGGGAGGGGGCGTCTACGAGCAGTACTTC,CASSFVGGGVYEQYF
TRBJ1-2,TRBV20-1,.,once,TGCACCCCCTTAGCAAACTCCGGGACAAACTATGGCTACACCTTC,CTPLANSGTNYGYTF
TRBJ1-2,TRBV2,.,.,TGTGCCAGCAGTGTTGGCTCATCCATCGGGGGCGGCTACACCTTC,CASSVGSSIGGGYTF
TRBJ1-6,TRBV3-1,.,.,TGTGCCAGCAGCCAAGATCCAGGGACGCCCCTCCACTTT,CASSQDPGTPLHF